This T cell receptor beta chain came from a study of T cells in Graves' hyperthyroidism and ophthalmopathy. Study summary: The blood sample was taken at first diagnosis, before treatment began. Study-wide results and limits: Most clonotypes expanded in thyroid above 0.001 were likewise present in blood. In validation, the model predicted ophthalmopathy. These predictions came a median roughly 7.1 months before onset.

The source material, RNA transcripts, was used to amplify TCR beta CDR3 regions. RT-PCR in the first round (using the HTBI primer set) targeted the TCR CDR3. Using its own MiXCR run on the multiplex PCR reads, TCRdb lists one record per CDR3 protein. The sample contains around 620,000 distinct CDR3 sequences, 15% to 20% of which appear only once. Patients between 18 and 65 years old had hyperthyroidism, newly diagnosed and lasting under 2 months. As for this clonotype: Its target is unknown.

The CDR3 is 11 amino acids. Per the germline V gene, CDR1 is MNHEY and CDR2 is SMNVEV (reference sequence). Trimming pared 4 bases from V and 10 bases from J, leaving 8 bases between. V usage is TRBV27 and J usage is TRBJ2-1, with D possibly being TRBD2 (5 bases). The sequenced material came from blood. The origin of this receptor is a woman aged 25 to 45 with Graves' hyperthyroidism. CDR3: CASSWPGEQFF. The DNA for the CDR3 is TGTGCCAGCAGTTGGCCGGGGGAGCAGTTCTTC.